The source of this TCR beta chain is a study of shared clonotypes between healthy human individuals. Study outcomes and limitations: In general, naive subsets displayed greater estimated richness than memory subsets did. The represented genetic and exposure-history diversity was limited by the small number of donors.

The healthy adult donors were HIV-negative and reported no recent acute infections or vaccinations. Memory CD4+ cells were the fraction left after CD45RA+ naive selection. The CDR3 runs to 13 residues. Germline CDR1 MNHEY, CDR2 SMNVEV (reference sequence). With 8 bases removed from V and 4 bases from J, the gap between germline ends came to 15 bases. In regard to this clone: Its specificity is not known.

The method was immunoSEQ multiplex PCR; TCRdb's version includes in-frame clones alone and lacks a portion of them. The sample holds over 2 million clones, around 93% seen once. The clonotype originates from a man between 18 and 29 years old in good health. Some clones in this sample may be carry-over from other donors' samples. This sequence joins TRBV27 and TRBJ2-7, with D maybe TRBD1 (5 bases). The sample consisted of naive CD4+ T cells from PBMCs. Subset given: CD45RA+ positively selected. DNA of the CDR3: TGTGCCAGCGCAGGGAAACCGCCTTACGAGCAGTACTTC. The encoded protein is CASAGKPPYEQYF.